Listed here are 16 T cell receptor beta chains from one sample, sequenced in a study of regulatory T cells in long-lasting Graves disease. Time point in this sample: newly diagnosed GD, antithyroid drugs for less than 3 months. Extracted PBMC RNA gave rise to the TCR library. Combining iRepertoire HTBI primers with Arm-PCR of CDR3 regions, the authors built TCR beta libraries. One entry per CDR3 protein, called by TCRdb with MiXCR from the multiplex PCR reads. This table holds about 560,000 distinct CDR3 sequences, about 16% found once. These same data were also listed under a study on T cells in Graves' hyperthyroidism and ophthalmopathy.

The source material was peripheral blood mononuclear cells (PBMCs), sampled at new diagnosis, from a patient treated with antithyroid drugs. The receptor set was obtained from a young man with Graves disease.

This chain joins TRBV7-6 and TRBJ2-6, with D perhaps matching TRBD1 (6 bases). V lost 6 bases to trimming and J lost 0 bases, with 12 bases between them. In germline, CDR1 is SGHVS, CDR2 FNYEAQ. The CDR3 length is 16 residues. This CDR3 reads CASSSMTGSGANVLTF. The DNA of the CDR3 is TGTGCCAGCAGTTCTATGACAGGCTCTGGGGCCAACGTCCTGACTTTC.

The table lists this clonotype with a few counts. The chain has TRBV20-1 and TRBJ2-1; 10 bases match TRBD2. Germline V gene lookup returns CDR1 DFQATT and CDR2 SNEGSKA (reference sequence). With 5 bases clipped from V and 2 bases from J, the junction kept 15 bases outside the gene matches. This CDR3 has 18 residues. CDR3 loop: CSAPPGLAPQGPYNEQFF. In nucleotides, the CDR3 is TGCAGTGCTCCACCGGGACTAGCGCCCCAGGGACCCTACAATGAGCAGTTCTTC.

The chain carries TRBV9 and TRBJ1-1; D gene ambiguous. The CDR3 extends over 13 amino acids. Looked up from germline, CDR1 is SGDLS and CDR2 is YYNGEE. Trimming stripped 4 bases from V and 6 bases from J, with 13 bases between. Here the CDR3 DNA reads TGTGCCAGCAGCCCGAGGCATATTTCTGAAGCTTTCTTT. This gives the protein CASSPRHISEAFF.

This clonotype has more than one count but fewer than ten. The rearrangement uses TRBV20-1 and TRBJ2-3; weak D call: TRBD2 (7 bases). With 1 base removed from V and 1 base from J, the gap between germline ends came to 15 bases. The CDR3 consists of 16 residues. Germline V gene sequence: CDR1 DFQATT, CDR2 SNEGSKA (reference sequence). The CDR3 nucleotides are TGCAGTGCTAGAGCTAGGGGGGGACTCCGCACAGATACGCAGTATTTT. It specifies CSARARGGLRTDTQYF.

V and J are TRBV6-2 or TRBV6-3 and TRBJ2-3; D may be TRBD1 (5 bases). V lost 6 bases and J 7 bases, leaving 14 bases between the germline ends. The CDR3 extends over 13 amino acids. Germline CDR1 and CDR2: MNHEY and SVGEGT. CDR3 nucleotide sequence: TGTGCCAGCAGCCCATCGACAGTTCATACGCAGTATTTT. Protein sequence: CASSPSTVHTQYF.

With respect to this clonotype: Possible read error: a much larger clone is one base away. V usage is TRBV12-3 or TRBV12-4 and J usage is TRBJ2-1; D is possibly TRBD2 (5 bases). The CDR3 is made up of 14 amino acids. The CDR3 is CASSLGTFYNEQLF. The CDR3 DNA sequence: TGTGCCAGCAGTTTAGGGACTTTTTACAATGAGCAGCTCTTC.

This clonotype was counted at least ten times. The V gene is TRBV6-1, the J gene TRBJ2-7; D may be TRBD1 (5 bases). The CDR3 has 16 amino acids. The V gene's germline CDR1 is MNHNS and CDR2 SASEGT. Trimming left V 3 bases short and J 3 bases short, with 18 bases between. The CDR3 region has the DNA TGTGCCAGCAGTGAGGAGCAGGGTGGTACAGGCTACGAGCAGTACTTC. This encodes CASSEEQGGTGYEQYF.

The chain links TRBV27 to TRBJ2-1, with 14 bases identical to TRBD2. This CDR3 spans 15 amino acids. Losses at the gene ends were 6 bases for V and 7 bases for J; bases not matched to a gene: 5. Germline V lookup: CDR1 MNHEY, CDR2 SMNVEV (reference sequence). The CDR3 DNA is TGTGCCAGCAGGGACGGGACTAGCGGGAGTAATGAGCAGTTCTTC. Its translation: CASRDGTSGSNEQFF.

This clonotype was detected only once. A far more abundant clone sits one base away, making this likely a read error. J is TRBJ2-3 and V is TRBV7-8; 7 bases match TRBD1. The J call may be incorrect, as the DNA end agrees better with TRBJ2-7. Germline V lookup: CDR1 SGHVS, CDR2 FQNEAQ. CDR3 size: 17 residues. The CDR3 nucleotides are TGTGCCAGCAGCTTTGGGACAGTGGCCATAATGGGCTACGAGCAGTACTTC. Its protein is CASSFGTVAIMGYEQYF.

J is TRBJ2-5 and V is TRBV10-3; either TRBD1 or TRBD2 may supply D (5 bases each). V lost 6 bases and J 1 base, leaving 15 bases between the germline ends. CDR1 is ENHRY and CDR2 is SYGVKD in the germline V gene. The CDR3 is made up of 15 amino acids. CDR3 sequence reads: CAISERGGGQETQYF. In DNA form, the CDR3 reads TGTGCCATCAGCGAAAGGGGTGGGGGCCAAGAGACCCAGTACTTC.

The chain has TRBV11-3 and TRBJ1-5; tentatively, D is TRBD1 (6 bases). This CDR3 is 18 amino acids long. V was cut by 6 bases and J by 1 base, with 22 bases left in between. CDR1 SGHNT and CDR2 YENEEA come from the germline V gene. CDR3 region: CASRRPGHKKGSNQPQHF. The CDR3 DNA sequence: TGTGCCAGCAGGCGACCGGGACACAAAAAGGGAAGCAATCAGCCCCAGCATTTT. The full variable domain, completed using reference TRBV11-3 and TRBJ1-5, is EAGVVQSPRYKIIEKKQPVAFWCNPISGHNTLYWYLQNLGQGPELLIRYENEEAVDDSQLPKDRFSAERLKGVDSTLKIQPAELGDSAVYLCASRRPGHKKGSNQPQHFGDGTRLSIL.

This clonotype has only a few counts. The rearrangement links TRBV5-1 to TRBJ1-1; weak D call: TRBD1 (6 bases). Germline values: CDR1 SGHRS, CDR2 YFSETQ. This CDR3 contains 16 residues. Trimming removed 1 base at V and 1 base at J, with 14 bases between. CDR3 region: CASSLTMGHSNTEAFF. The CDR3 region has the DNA TGCGCCAGCAGCTTGACGATGGGACATTCGAACACTGAAGCTTTCTTT.

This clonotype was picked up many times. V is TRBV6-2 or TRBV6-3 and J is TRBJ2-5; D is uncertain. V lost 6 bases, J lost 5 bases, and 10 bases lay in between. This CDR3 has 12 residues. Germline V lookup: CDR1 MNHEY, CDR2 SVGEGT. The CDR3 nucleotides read TGTGCCAGCAGGAACTACGGGGAGACCCAGTACTTC. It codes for CASRNYGETQYF.

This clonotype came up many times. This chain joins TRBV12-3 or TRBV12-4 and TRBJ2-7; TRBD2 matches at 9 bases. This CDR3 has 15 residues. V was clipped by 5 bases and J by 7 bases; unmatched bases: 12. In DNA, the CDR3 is TGTGCCAGCAGTGCCCAGATTAGCGGGAGTGGTGAGCAGTACTTC. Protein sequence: CASSAQISGSGEQYF.

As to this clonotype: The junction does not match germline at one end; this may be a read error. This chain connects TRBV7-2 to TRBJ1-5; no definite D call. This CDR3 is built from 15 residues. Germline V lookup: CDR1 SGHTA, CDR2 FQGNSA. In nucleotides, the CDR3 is TGTGCCAGCAGCTTAGGTACCACGAACAATCAGCTCCAGCATTTT. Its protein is CASSLGTTNNQLQHF.

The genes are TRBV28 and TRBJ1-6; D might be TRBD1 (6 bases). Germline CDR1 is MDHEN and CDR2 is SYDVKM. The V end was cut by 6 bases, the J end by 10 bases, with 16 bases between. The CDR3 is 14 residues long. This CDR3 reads CASRQQGFDSPLHF. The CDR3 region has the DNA TGTGCCAGCAGGCAACAGGGCTTCGACTCACCCCTCCACTTT.